Shown below are 17 T cell receptor beta chains from a single sample sequenced in a study of control samples from healthy donors and cancer patients. Sequenced by immunoSEQ multiplex PCR; TCRdb stores in-frame clones only, minus some. The sample records approximately 100,000 clones, 88% being singletons. Sequenced sample: blood. The receptors were gathered from a man aged 30 to 45 in good health.

V usage is TRBV6-5 and J usage is TRBJ1-5, with TRBD1 matching over 7 bases. The trim removed 5 bases at V and 4 bases at J, leaving 8 bases unmatched. CDR1 and CDR2 from the germline V gene are MNHEY and SVGAGI. This CDR3 has 15 amino acids. Here the CDR3 reads CASSRDRTLNQPQHF. The CDR3 bases are TGTGCCAGCAGTCGGGACAGAACCCTGAATCAGCCCCAGCATTTT.

This clone was counted a few times. J is TRBJ1-1 and V is TRBV7-2, with 7 bases aligning to TRBD1. Looked up from germline, CDR1 is SGHTA and CDR2 is FQGNSA. This CDR3 contains 13 residues. Losses at the gene ends were 7 bases for V and 4 bases for J; bases not matched to a gene: 6. Written as DNA, the CDR3 is TGTGCCAGCATCCTACAGGGGTCCACTGAAGCTTTCTTT. Residues: CASILQGSTEAFF.

This clone was picked up one time. The V gene is TRBV27, the J gene TRBJ2-7, with TRBD1 as a possible D gene (6 bases). V lost 4 bases to trimming and J lost 12 bases, with 19 bases between them. This CDR3 comprises 13 residues. Germline loops: CDR1 MNHEY, CDR2 SMNVEV (reference sequence). DNA for the CDR3: TGTGCCAGCAGTTACTCCAGACAGGCCGTCACGTACTTC. It yields the protein CASSYSRQAVTYF.

The chain joins TRBV28 to TRBJ2-7; 8 bases align to TRBD2. Trimming at V came to 6 bases and at J to 3 bases, leaving 4 bases not matched to a gene. The CDR3 runs to 13 residues. Germline assignment: CDR1 MDHEN and CDR2 SYDVKM. In nucleotides, the CDR3 is TGTGCCAGCAGGACTAGCGCGAGCTACGAGCAGTACTTC. Its translation: CASRTSASYEQYF.

This clone has only one observation. The CDR3 loop reads CASNPPTGGITF. As DNA, the CDR3 is TGTGCCAGCAACCCACCGACAGGGGGCATCACCTTC. This rearrangement joins TRBV7-9 to TRBJ1-2, with 10 bases that match TRBD1. This CDR3 has 12 amino acids. V dropped 7 bases and J dropped 13; count of bases not matched to a gene: 9. CDR1 and CDR2 (germline): SEHNR, FQNEAQ (reference sequence).

The gene calls are TRBV13 and TRBJ2-1; D is ambiguous. The V gene's germline CDR1 is PRHDT and CDR2 FYEKMQ (reference sequence). The CDR3 length is 14 residues. The V end was cut by 3 bases, the J end by 7 bases, with 13 bases between. The CDR3 DNA is TGTGCCAGCAGCTTTGGCACTTCTTCGAATGAGCAGTTCTTC. Protein sequence: CASSFGTSSNEQFF.

The CDR3 sequence: CSYRAGGYEQYF. The CDR3 DNA sequence: TGCAGCTACCGGGCAGGGGGGTACGAGCAGTACTTC. The chain carries TRBV29-1 and TRBJ2-7; a weak D match, TRBD1 (7 bases). Trimming took 8 bases from V and 4 from J, leaving 15 bases between them. CDR1 is SQVTM, CDR2 ANQGSEA, per germline. The CDR3 loop spans 12 amino acids.

This clone was seen ten or more times. V is TRBV20-1 and J is TRBJ1-2; unclear D gene. Deletions cut 6 bases from V and 2 bases from J, with 7 bases between. CDR3 length: 11 residues. CDR1 DFQATT and CDR2 SNEGSKA come from the germline V gene (reference sequence). The CDR3 protein is CSAWKNYGYTF. DNA for the CDR3: TGCAGTGCCTGGAAGAACTATGGCTACACCTTC.

CDR3 region: CATSDLSQGGTYNEQFF. CDR3 DNA sequence: TGTGCCACCAGTGATTTGAGTCAGGGAGGCACCTACAATGAGCAGTTCTTC. This rearrangement joins TRBV24-1 to TRBJ2-1; D may be TRBD2 (6 bases). The CDR3 length is 17 residues. Germline lookup yields CDR1 KGHDR and CDR2 SFDVKD. V lost 0 bases and J 2 bases, leaving 13 bases between the germline ends.

This clone appeared a single time. V usage is TRBV28 and J usage is TRBJ1-1; possibly TRBD1 for D (5 bases). Germline-derived CDR1 and CDR2 are MDHEN and SYDVKM. V dropped 6 bases and J dropped 7 bases, with 18 bases sitting between them. This CDR3 spans 14 amino acids. The CDR3 loop is CASRASGGVSEAFF. The DNA for the CDR3 is TGTGCCAGCAGGGCCTCCGGGGGAGTGAGTGAAGCTTTCTTT.

V usage is TRBV28 and J usage is TRBJ1-5, with D unresolved. The CDR3 sequence is 13 residues long. The V end was cut by 5 bases, the J end by 4 bases, with 9 bases between. CDR1 and CDR2 from the germline V gene are MDHEN and SYDVKM. The CDR3 nucleotides read TGTGCCAGCAGTACCCAAGCTAATCAGCCCCAGCATTTT. Its protein product is CASSTQANQPQHF.

In its sample, this clone was seen a few times. The CDR3 DNA follows: TGTGCCAGCAGCCAAGCCAGCGGGCCTTCCTACGAGCAGTACTTC. It encodes CASSQASGPSYEQYF. This sequence joins TRBV3-1 (or the pseudogene TRBV3-2) and TRBJ2-7; D possibly corresponds to TRBD2 (6 bases). Germline assignment: CDR1 LGHDT and CDR2 YNNKEL (reference sequence). This CDR3 spans 15 amino acids. Trimming removed 1 base at V and 1 base at J, with 11 bases between.

J is TRBJ2-1 and V is TRBV7-2; D unresolved. Between the trimmed V and J ends, which lost 1 base and 9 bases, there was a span of 16 bases. The CDR3 has 15 amino acids. The germline CDR1 and CDR2 sequences are SGHTA and FQGNSA. The CDR3 region has the DNA TGTGCCAGCAGCTTAGACTTGACGGCCGGGCGTGAGCAGTTCTTC. Translation: CASSLDLTAGREQFF. The full variable domain, its missing parts supplied by reference TRBV7-2 and TRBJ2-1, is GAGVSQSPSNKVTEKGKDVELRCDPISGHTALYWYRQSLGQGLEFLIYFQGNSAPDKSGLPSDRFSAERTGGSVSTLTIQRTQQEDSAVYLCASSLDLTAGREQFFGPGTRLTVL.

This chain links TRBV5-5 with TRBJ1-1, with D maybe TRBD1 (5 bases). Germline loops: CDR1 SGHKS, CDR2 YYEKEE (reference sequence). The V end lost 3 bases, the J end lost 2 bases, and 14 bases lay between the germline ends. The CDR3 has 15 residues. The CDR3 reads CASSWGVEGNTEAFF. CDR3 bases: TGTGCCAGCAGCTGGGGGGTCGAGGGAAACACTGAAGCTTTCTTT.

The genes are TRBV5-1 and TRBJ2-2; weak D call: TRBD2 (5 bases). The ends were cut back, 0 bases at V and 4 bases at J, with 10 bases in the middle. CDR3 length: 15 amino acids. CDR1 and CDR2 (germline): SGHRS, YFSETQ. CDR3 DNA: TGCGCCAGCAGCTTGGAAGGACTGGTCACCGGGGAGCTGTTTTTT. This translates into CASSLEGLVTGELFF.

This chain links TRBV19 with TRBJ1-2, with TRBD1 identical over 7 bases. Trimming took 0 bases from V and 6 from J; bases not matched to a gene: 13. The germline gives CDR1 LNHDA, CDR2 SQIVND (reference sequence). This CDR3 is 17 amino acids long. CDR3 loop: CASSIDWADTGVDGYTF. CDR3 nucleotides: TGTGCCAGTAGTATAGATTGGGCCGACACAGGGGTCGATGGCTACACCTTC.

J is TRBJ1-6 and V is TRBV11-2; D possibly corresponds to TRBD1 (6 bases). Looked up from germline, CDR1 is SGHAT and CDR2 is FQNNGV. The V end was cut by 5 bases, the J end by 13 bases, with 21 bases between. CDR3 size: 15 residues. The CDR3 coding sequence is TGTGCCAGCAGCCCCCTGACAGGTTTAATCAGTCCCCTCCACTTT. Its protein product is CASSPLTGLISPLHF. Filled out from reference TRBV11-2 and TRBJ1-6, the complete variable domain reads EAGVAQSPRYKIIEKRQSVAFWCNPISGHATLYWYQQILGQGPKLLIQFQNNGVVDDSQLPKDRFSAERLKGVDSTLKIQPAKLEDSAVYLCASSPLTGLISPLHFGNGTRLTVT.